What follows are 21 T cell receptor beta chains derived from one specimen sequenced in a study of cytomegalovirus exposure and HLA in healthy donors (dated by TCRdb to about 2017). Libraries came from the immunoSEQ multiplex PCR assay. A mixture of 60 forward primers for TCR Vbeta segments and 13 reverse primers for TCR Jbeta segments was used in the multiplex PCR. Held by TCRdb, this immuneACCESS table contains in-frame sequences only and omits some clones. Under half of the omission traces to an unresolved V gene where checked; the cause of the rest is unknown. The sample table contains over 150,000 clones; only one count was recorded for approximately 80% of them. 7% of the sample rests with the top ten. The material sequenced was PBMCs. All receptors come from a woman aged 30 to 39 in good health and CMV-seropositive.

This chain links TRBV11-2 with TRBJ1-4; D not certain. Trimming left V 1 base short and J 8 bases short, with 8 bases between. The CDR3 has 13 amino acids. Germline assignment: CDR1 SGHAT and CDR2 FQNNGV. The chain's CDR3 is CASSLAQREKLFF. In DNA, the CDR3 is TGTGCCAGCAGCTTAGCCCAGAGGGAAAAACTGTTTTTT. The full variable domain, rest sourced from reference TRBV11-2 and TRBJ1-4, is EAGVAQSPRYKIIEKRQSVAFWCNPISGHATLYWYQQILGQGPKLLIQFQNNGVVDDSQLPKDRFSAERLKGVDSTLKIQPAKLEDSAVYLCASSLAQREKLFFGSGTQLSVL.

This chain uses TRBV7-2 with TRBJ2-7; 7 nucleotides align to TRBD1. The length of the CDR3 is 16 residues. Germline CDR1 SGHTA, CDR2 FQGNSA. V was pared by 7 bases and J by 1 base, with 13 bases of the junction left unmatched. CDR3 residues: CASTPTRDSFSYEQYF. As DNA, the CDR3 is TGTGCCAGCACCCCGACCCGGGACAGTTTTTCCTACGAGCAGTACTTC.

The chain combines TRBV28 with TRBJ1-6; 7 bases align to TRBD1. V lost 4 bases, J lost 7 bases, and 7 bases stayed unmatched. This CDR3 spans 15 amino acids. Germline V gene sequence: CDR1 MDHEN, CDR2 SYDVKM. The CDR3 region is CASSYRDSSNSPLHF. CDR3 nucleotide sequence: TGTGCCAGCAGTTATCGGGACAGCTCAAATTCACCCCTCCACTTT.

The chain couples TRBV4-3 to TRBJ1-2; possible D gene TRBD1, 6 bases. Per the germline V gene, CDR1 is LGHNA and CDR2 is YSLEER. CDR3 length: 15 residues. V dropped 3 bases and J dropped 4 bases, with 15 bases sitting between them. Here the CDR3 DNA reads TGCGCCAGCAGCCATCGACAGGCTTCTGCCTATGGCTACACCTTC. This sequence encodes CASSHRQASAYGYTF.

This rearrangement joins TRBV7-5 to TRBJ1-1; the table assigns TRBD1, which was not confirmed against the DNA. TRBV7-5 is a pseudogene locus. The CDR3 loop spans 17 amino acids. In nucleotides, the CDR3 is TGTGCCAGAAGCGCCCGGCCGAGGACAGGGTGCTCCACTGAAGCTTTCTTT. This sequence encodes CARSARPRTGCSTEAFF.

This rearrangement joins TRBV7-2 to TRBJ2-7; TRBD1 might be the D (6 bases). Trimming pared 1 base from V and 7 bases from J, leaving 14 bases between. CDR1 is SGHTA, CDR2 FQGNSA, per germline. CDR3 size: 14 residues. The CDR3 region has the DNA TGTGCCAGCAGCTTAGGTGGGACACTCGGGGAGCAGTACTTC. Its protein product is CASSLGGTLGEQYF.

The CDR3 loop reads CASSLFARGLGDTF. CDR3 sequence (DNA): TGTGCCAGCAGCTTGTTTGCAAGGGGGCTGGGGGACACCTTC. The V call is TRBV5-8, the J call TRBJ1-2; 7 nucleotides agree with TRBD1. V was pared by 1 base and J by 12 bases, with 12 bases of the junction left unmatched. Germline CDR1 is SGHTS and CDR2 is YDEGEE. The CDR3 sequence is 14 residues long.

The J gene is TRBJ2-7, the V gene TRBV21-1; the table's D call, TRBD2, was not checked against the DNA. TRBV21-1 is a recognized pseudogene. The CDR3 loop spans 19 amino acids. The chain's CDR3 is CAKPGGVTYMTEGDTEQYF. CDR3 DNA: TGTGCCAAACCGGGAGGGGTAACATACATGACCGAGGGTGATACCGAGCAGTACTTC.

The gene calls are TRBV5-6 and TRBJ1-1, with unresolved D. Germline lookup yields CDR1 SGHDT and CDR2 YYEEEE. The CDR3 has 15 amino acids. Trimming removed 0 bases at V and 0 bases at J, with 9 bases between. CDR3 sequence: CASSLGVNMNTEAFF. CDR3 nucleotides: TGTGCCAGCAGCTTGGGTGTTAACATGAACACTGAAGCTTTCTTT.

This sequence joins TRBV2 and TRBJ1-1, with D perhaps TRBD1 (5 bases). V was pared by 7 bases and J by 6 bases, with 15 bases between. The CDR3 runs 13 residues. The germline gives CDR1 SNHLY, CDR2 FYNNEI. The CDR3 region has the DNA TGTGCCAGCACCTATCGGAGGGGCTCTGAAGCTTTCTTT. Amino acids: CASTYRRGSEAFF.

This chain uses TRBV5-4 with TRBJ1-2; TRBD1 agrees at 11 bases. The V gene's germline CDR1 is SGHNT and CDR2 YYREEE (reference sequence). With V trimmed by 3 bases and J by 10 bases, 5 bases remained unmatched. The CDR3 loop spans 13 amino acids. CDR3 in amino acids: CASSWTGGDDYTF. CDR3 coding DNA: TGTGCCAGCAGCTGGACAGGGGGCGACGACTACACCTTC.

The gene calls are TRBV2 and TRBJ1-2, with 8 bases that match TRBD1. Germline CDR1 reads SNHLY; CDR2 reads FYNNEI. The V and J ends lost 6 bases and 8 bases, in that order; junction bases with no gene match: 8. The CDR3 consists of 13 residues. The CDR3 DNA is TGTGCCAGCAGACCTCCAGGGGGCTCGGGCTACACCTTC. It codes for CASRPPGGSGYTF. The full variable domain, with the rest looked up from reference TRBV2 and TRBJ1-2, is EPEVTQTPSHQVTQMGQEVILRCVPISNHLYFYWYRQILGQKVEFLVSFYNNEISEKSEIFDDQFSVERPDGSNFTLKIRSTKLEDSAMYFCASRPPGGSGYTFGSGTRLTVV.

This clone was seen just once. This sequence joins TRBV9 and TRBJ1-1, with D possibly being TRBD1 (5 bases). CDR1 and CDR2 from the germline V gene are SGDLS and YYNGEE. The CDR3 sequence is 13 residues long. V dropped 4 bases and J dropped 6 bases, with 13 bases sitting between them. This chain's CDR3 is CASSPRGGAEAFF. In nucleotides, the CDR3 is TGTGCCAGCAGCCCCCGTGGGGGGGCTGAAGCTTTCTTT.

The table lists this clone with a count of one. The chain couples TRBV6-5 to TRBJ1-5, with 8 positions matching TRBD1. Unmatched junction bases numbered 5, after V lost 7 bases and J lost 0 bases. From germline, CDR1 is MNHEY and CDR2 SVGAGI. The CDR3 sequence is 15 residues long. The CDR3 DNA sequence: TGTGCCAGCACCCGACAGGGGTATAGCAATCAGCCCCAGCATTTT. Amino acid sequence: CASTRQGYSNQPQHF.

This clone was detected only once. The chain recombines TRBV9 with TRBJ2-7, with D possibly TRBD2 on 6 matching bases. The CDR3 runs 14 residues. Germline V gene lookup returns CDR1 SGDLS and CDR2 YYNGEE. V gave up 6 bases and J gave up 0 bases, with 13 bases separating them. The CDR3 DNA reads TGTGCCAGCAACCGAGACGGGAGCTCCTACGAGCAGTACTTC. Its translation is CASNRDGSSYEQYF.

V gene TRBV28 combines with J gene TRBJ1-1; the D gene is possibly TRBD1 (6 bases). The CDR3 consists of 13 residues. Germline V lookup: CDR1 MDHEN, CDR2 SYDVKM. The V and J ends lost 3 bases and 1 base respectively, with 6 bases between them. The CDR3 reads CASSLGANTEAFF. Written as DNA, the CDR3 is TGTGCCAGCAGTTTGGGGGCGAACACTGAAGCTTTCTTT.

The rearrangement links TRBV2 to TRBJ1-1, with no clear D. V lost 5 bases, J lost 6 bases, and 10 bases lay in between. Germline CDR1 is SNHLY and CDR2 is FYNNEI. This CDR3 has 12 amino acids. The CDR3, as DNA: TGTGCCAGCAGTATCGGTGAGGCTGAAGCTTTCTTT. Protein product: CASSIGEAEAFF.

This chain joins TRBV6-6 and TRBJ1-5; possibly TRBD1 for D (5 bases). The V end was cut by 8 bases, the J end by 7 bases, with 6 bases between. The V gene's germline CDR1 is MNHNY and CDR2 SVGAGI (reference sequence). This CDR3 has 10 amino acids. In DNA, the CDR3 is TGTGCCAGCCACAGGCAGCCCCAGCATTTT. Protein: CASHRQPQHF.

This chain links TRBV5-6 with TRBJ2-1, with unresolved D. Germline V gene data show CDR1 as SGHDT and CDR2 as YYEEEE. The ends were cut back, 2 bases at V and 9 bases at J, with 6 bases in the middle. The CDR3 loop spans 11 amino acids. CDR3 protein: CASSLYVEQFF. As DNA, the CDR3 is TGTGCCAGCAGCTTATATGTTGAGCAGTTCTTC. The variable domain in full, with the rest retrieved from reference TRBV5-6 and TRBJ2-1, is DAGVTQSPTHLIKTRGQQVTLRCSPKSGHDTVSWYQQALGQGPQFIFQYYEEEERQRGNFPDRFSGHQFPNYSSELNVNALLLGDSALYLCASSLYVEQFFGPGTRLTVL.

This sequence joins TRBV4-3 and TRBJ2-5, with a tentative D call TRBD2 (6 bases). This CDR3 has 13 amino acids. Looked up from germline, CDR1 is LGHNA and CDR2 is YSLEER. Trimming stripped 2 bases from V and 3 bases from J, with 7 bases between. The DNA of the CDR3 is TGCGCCAGCAGCCAACGCGGGGAAGAGACCCAGTACTTC. Translation gives CASSQRGEETQYF.

This chain links TRBV5-1 with TRBJ2-3, with 7 nucleotides matching TRBD2. CDR1 is SGHRS and CDR2 is YFSETQ in the germline V gene. Trimming removed 5 bases from V and 0 bases from J; junction bases left unmatched: 6. This CDR3 is 15 amino acids long. In nucleotides, the CDR3 is TGCGCCAGCAGATATGCTAGCGGTAGCACAGATACGCAGTATTTT. It specifies CASRYASGSTDTQYF.